This paragraph reports one T cell receptor beta chain. Its antigen is unknown. The CDR3 totals 14 residues. Germline loops: CDR1 LNHDA, CDR2 SQIVND (reference sequence). This sample is drawn from a study of T cells expressing NK-cell markers. Study context: Underlying the TCR beta repertoires were sorted CD3+CD56+NKG2C+, CD3+CD56+NKG2C- and CD3+CD56-NKG2C+ T cells. Most of the eight sequenced donors tested HCMV-seropositive; one tested seronegative. Study observations and caveats: One observes that, in several donors, these clonotypes were also the leading ones within the CD3+CD56-NKG2C+ fraction.

Synthesis of TCR beta cDNA relied on 5'RACE template switching carrying UMIs. Using the 5' RACE reads, TCRdb records one entry per CDR3 protein without DNA. This listing includes roughly 450,000 distinct CDR3 sequences. The TCR was taken from a woman aged 45-65 years in good health. The V gene is TRBV19, the J gene TRBJ2-7. Material: blood T cells: a sorted CD56 or NKG2C T cell subset, CD4+ or CD8+ T cells, or bulk PBMC T cells (not recorded which). The CDR3 spells CASSISNGVSEQYF.